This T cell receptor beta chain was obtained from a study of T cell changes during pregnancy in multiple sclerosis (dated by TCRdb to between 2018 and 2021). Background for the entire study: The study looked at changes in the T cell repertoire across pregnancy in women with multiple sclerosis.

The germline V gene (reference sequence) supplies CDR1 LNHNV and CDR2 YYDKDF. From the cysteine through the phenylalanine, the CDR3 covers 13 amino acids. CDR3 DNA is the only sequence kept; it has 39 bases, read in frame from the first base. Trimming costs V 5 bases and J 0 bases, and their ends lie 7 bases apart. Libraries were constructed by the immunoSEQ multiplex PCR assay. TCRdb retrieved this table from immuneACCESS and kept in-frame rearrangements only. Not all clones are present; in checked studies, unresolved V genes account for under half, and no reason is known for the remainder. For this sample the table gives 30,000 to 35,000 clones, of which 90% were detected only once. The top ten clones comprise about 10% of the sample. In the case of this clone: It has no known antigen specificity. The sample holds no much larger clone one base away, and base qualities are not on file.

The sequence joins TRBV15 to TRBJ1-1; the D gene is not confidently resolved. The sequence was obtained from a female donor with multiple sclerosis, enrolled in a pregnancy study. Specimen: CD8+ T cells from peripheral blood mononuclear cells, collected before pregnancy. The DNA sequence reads TGTGCCACCAGCCCCCGGGTGAACACTGAAGCTTTCTTT. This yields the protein CATSPRVNTEAFF.